This TCR beta chain was captured by sequencing in a study of CD8 T cells in Susac syndrome. Study-level information: Susac syndrome patients were untreated, on corticosteroids with some adding intravenous immunoglobulin, or on intravenous immunoglobulin only.

TEMRA cells were enriched by FACS, and CD4+ and CD8+ T cells were negatively isolated. RNA amounts of roughly 0.5 to 1 ug underwent reverse transcription with random hexamers. TCR beta CDR3 was amplified by immunoSEQ multiplex PCR. This amplification extended across 54 Vbeta and 13 Jbeta segments. TCRdb processed the immunoSEQ multiplex PCR reads anew with MiXCR; each CDR3 protein has one entry. The table lists tens of thousands of distinct CDR3 sequences, approximately 93% of them singletons. V gave up 4 bases and J gave up 3 bases, with 14 bases separating them. The germline CDR1 and CDR2 sequences are SGHNT and YYREEE (reference sequence). The CDR3 runs to 15 residues.

The origin of this receptor is a human donor with Susac syndrome. The rearrangement uses TRBV5-4 and TRBJ1-5, with D possibly matching TRBD1 (6 bases). The sequencing input was CD4+ T cells from PBMCs. Written as DNA, the CDR3 is TGTGCCAGCAGCAAAGACAGGAGGACCAATCAGCCCCAGCATTTT. The encoded protein is CASSKDRRTNQPQHF.